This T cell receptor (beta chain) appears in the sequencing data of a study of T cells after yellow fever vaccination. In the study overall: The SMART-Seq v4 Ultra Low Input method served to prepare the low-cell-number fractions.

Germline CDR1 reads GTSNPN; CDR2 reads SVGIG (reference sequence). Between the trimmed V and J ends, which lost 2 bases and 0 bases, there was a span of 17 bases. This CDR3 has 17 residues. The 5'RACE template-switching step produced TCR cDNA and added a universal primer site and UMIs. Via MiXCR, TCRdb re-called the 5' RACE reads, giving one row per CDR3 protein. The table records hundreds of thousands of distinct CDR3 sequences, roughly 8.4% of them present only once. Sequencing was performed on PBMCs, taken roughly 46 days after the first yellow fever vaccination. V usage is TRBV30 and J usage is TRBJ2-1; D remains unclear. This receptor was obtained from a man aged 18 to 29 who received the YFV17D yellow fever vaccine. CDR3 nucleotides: TGTGCCTGGAGTAAGGCCCTGGGCGCTAGCTCCTACAATGAGCAGTTCTTC. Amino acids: CAWSKALGASSYNEQFF.